These 10 T cell receptor beta chains were sequenced from one sample in a study of blood T cell repertoires in COVID-19. Here immunoSEQ multiplex PCR was the method, and the copy in TCRdb shows in-frame clones only, minus some. The sample consists of around 76,000 clones, under 95% of them appearing once. The sample was peripheral blood. The receptors were sampled from a human donor in a cohort sampled during active COVID-19.

The CDR3 spells CASSQRQGHYGYTF. The DNA for the CDR3 is TGCGCCAGCAGCCAGAGACAGGGCCACTATGGCTACACCTTC. The genes are TRBV4-3 and TRBJ1-2, with TRBD1 matching over 7 bases. The junction had 4 bases not matched to a gene; V was cut back by 3 bases and J by 3 bases. Germline V gives CDR1 LGHNA, CDR2 YSLEER. The CDR3 length is 14 residues.

The rearrangement uses TRBV19 and TRBJ1-1; D remains ambiguous. Germline V gene sequence: CDR1 LNHDA, CDR2 SQIVND (reference sequence). V was clipped by 5 bases and J by 1 base, with 8 bases between them. The CDR3 length is 13 residues. CDR3 nucleotides: TGTGCCAGTAGTCTTGGCACGAACACTGAAGCTTTCTTT. Its protein is CASSLGTNTEAFF.

CDR3: CASSFQRGGATGELFF. The CDR3 DNA reads as TGTGCCAGCAGCTTCCAGCGGGGGGGGGCCACCGGGGAGCTGTTTTTT. The rearrangement links TRBV11-2 to TRBJ2-2, with 10 bases identical to TRBD2. Germline-derived CDR1 and CDR2 are SGHAT and FQNNGV. Trimming took 3 bases from V and 4 from J; bases not matched to a gene: 5. There are 16 residues in the CDR3.

The genes are TRBV3-1 (or the pseudogene TRBV3-2) and TRBJ2-7; D gene ambiguous. The ends were cut back, 6 bases at V and 7 bases at J, with 10 bases in the middle. The CDR3 extends over 11 amino acids. The germline V gene encodes CDR1 LGHDT and CDR2 YNNKEL (reference sequence). CDR3 coding DNA: TGTGCCAGCAGTCGTTCCGGGGAGCAGTACTTC. This gives the protein CASSRSGEQYF.

This chain joins TRBV4-3 and TRBJ1-1; D is unresolved. The V gene's germline CDR1 is LGHNA and CDR2 YSLEER. V lost 0 bases and J 8 bases, leaving 10 bases between the germline ends. The CDR3 is made up of 13 amino acids. The CDR3 nucleotides read TGCGCCAGCAGCCAAGAAAGAGGCAGAGAAGCTTTCTTT. Protein product: CASSQERGREAFF.

V usage is TRBV10-2 and J usage is TRBJ1-2; 11 bases agree with TRBD1. CDR1 is WSHSY and CDR2 is SAAADI in the germline V gene. The CDR3 length is 13 residues. Trimming at V came to 7 bases and at J to 8 bases, leaving 6 bases not matched to a gene. The CDR3: CASTRTGGLGYTF. CDR3 DNA: TGCGCCAGCACTCGGACAGGGGGCTTAGGCTACACCTTC.

This clone was observed a handful of times. V gene TRBV6-5 combines with J gene TRBJ2-7; 7 nucleotides agree with TRBD1. The CDR3 length is 15 residues. Per germline, CDR1 MNHEY and CDR2 SVGAGI. The trim removed 6 bases at V and 4 bases at J, leaving 12 bases unmatched. CDR3 protein: CASSPDRRRIYEQYF. The CDR3 DNA is TGTGCCAGCAGCCCGGACAGGCGACGCATTTACGAGCAGTACTTC.

The V call is TRBV2, the J call TRBJ1-6; the match to TRBD1 covers 7 bases. Germline V gene data show CDR1 as SNHLY and CDR2 as FYNNEI. This CDR3 is 15 amino acids long. Unmatched junction bases numbered 11, after V lost 6 bases and J lost 9 bases. The CDR3 sequence: CASSEQGNVGSPLHF. The CDR3 nucleotides are TGTGCCAGCAGCGAACAGGGGAACGTGGGTTCACCCCTCCACTTT. Supplemented by reference TRBV2 and TRBJ1-6, the full variable domain reads EPEVTQTPSHQVTQMGQEVILRCVPISNHLYFYWYRQILGQKVEFLVSFYNNEISEKSEIFDDQFSVERPDGSNFTLKIRSTKLEDSAMYFCASSEQGNVGSPLHFGNGTRLTVT.

J is TRBJ2-1 and V is TRBV6-1; 9 positions agree with TRBD1. The CDR3 totals 15 residues. Germline lookup yields CDR1 MNHNS and CDR2 SASEGT. V shed 3 bases and J 7 bases; nucleotides not matched to a gene: 7. Here the CDR3 reads CASSDAGTGPNEQFF. CDR3 coding DNA: TGTGCCAGCAGTGATGCCGGGACAGGGCCTAATGAGCAGTTCTTC.

This chain uses TRBV12-3 or TRBV12-4 with TRBJ2-1; D may be TRBD1 (6 bases). The CDR3 totals 13 residues. V gave up 5 bases and J gave up 12 bases, with 17 bases separating them. CDR3 in DNA: TGTGCCAGCAGTACCCTTGACAGGCCCCGGCAGTTCTTC. It is translated as CASSTLDRPRQFF.